The clone carrying this T cell receptor (beta chain) has a handful of counts. Relative to the germline gene, one junction end is altered; a read error may explain this. It was RNA transcripts that yielded the amplified TCR beta CDR3 regions. A first-round RT-PCR of the TCR CDR3 used the HTBI primer set. TCRdb processed the multiplex PCR reads anew with MiXCR; each CDR3 protein has one entry. The table lists tens of thousands of distinct CDR3 sequences, around half of them singletons. The sample belongs to a study of T cells in Graves' hyperthyroidism and ophthalmopathy. Whole-study context: It was at initial diagnosis, before any treatment, that peripheral blood was collected.

CDR1 and CDR2 from the germline V gene are MNHNS and SASEGT. The CDR3 sequence is 15 residues long. A patient was excluded if there was uncontrolled infection, other autoimmune disease, pregnancy or lactation. The PBMCs were sourced from fresh peripheral blood (about 9.7 ml). This chain links TRBV6-1 with TRBJ2-2; 8 bases fit TRBD2. The specimen sequenced was blood. This clonotype was obtained from a woman aged 50 to 60 with Graves' hyperthyroidism that later progressed to Graves' ophthalmopathy. CDR3 protein: CAGSYLAGNTGELFF. The CDR3 bases are TGTGCCGGCAGTTACCTAGCGGGGAACACCGGGGAGCTGTTTTTT.